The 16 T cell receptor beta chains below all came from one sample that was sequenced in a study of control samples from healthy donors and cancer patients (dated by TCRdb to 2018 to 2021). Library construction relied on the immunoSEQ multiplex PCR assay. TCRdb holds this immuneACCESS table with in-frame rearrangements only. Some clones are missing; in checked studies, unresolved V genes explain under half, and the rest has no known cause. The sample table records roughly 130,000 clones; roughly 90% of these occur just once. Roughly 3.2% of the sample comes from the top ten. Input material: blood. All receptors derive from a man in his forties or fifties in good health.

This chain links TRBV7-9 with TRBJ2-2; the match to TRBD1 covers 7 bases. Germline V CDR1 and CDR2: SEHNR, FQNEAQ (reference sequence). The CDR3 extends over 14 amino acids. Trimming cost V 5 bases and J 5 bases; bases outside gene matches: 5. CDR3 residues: CASSGQAVTGELFF. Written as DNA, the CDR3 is TGTGCCAGCAGCGGACAGGCGGTGACCGGGGAGCTGTTTTTT.

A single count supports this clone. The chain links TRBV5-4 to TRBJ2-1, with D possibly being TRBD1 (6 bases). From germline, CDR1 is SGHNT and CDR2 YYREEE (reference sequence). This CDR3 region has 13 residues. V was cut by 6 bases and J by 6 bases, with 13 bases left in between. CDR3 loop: CASTFHRVNEQFF. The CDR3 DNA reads TGTGCCAGCACCTTCCACAGGGTCAATGAGCAGTTCTTC. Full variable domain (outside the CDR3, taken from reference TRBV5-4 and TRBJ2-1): ETGVTQSPTHLIKTRGQQVTLRCSSQSGHNTVSWYQQALGQGPQFIFQYYREEENGRGNFPPRFSGLQFPNYSSELNVNALELDDSALYLCASTFHRVNEQFFGPGTRLTVL.

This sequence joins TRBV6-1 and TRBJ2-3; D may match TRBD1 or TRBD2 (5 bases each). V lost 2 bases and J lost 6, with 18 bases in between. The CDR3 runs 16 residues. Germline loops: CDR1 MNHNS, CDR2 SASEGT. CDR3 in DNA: TGTGCCAGCAGTGAAAAGAAAGGGACGGTCGGGGATACGCAGTATTTT. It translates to CASSEKKGTVGDTQYF.

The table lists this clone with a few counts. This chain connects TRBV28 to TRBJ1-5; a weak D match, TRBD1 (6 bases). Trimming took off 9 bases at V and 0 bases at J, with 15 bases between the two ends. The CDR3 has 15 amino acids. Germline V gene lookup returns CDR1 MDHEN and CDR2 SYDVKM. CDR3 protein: CASSSDRYSNQPQHF. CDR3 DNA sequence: TGTGCCAGTTCATCCGACAGGTATAGCAATCAGCCCCAGCATTTT. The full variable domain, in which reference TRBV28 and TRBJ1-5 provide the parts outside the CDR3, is DVKVTQSSRYLVKRTGEKVFLECVQDMDHENMFWYRQDPGLGLRLIYFSYDVKMKEKGDIPEGYSVSREKKERFSLILESASTNQTSMYLCASSSDRYSNQPQHFGDGTRLSIL.

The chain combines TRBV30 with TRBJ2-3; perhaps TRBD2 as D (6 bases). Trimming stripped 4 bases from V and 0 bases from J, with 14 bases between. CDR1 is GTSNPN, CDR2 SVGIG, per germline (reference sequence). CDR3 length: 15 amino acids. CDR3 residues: CAWTPWGVSTDTQYF. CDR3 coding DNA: TGTGCCTGGACCCCCTGGGGGGTTAGCACAGATACGCAGTATTTT.

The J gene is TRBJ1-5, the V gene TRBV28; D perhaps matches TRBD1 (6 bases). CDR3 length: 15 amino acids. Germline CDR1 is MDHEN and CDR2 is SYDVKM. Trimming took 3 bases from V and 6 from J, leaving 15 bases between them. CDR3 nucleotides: TGTGCCAGCAGTTTGGGGAGGCAGGGGCGTCAGCCCCAGCATTTT. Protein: CASSLGRQGRQPQHF.

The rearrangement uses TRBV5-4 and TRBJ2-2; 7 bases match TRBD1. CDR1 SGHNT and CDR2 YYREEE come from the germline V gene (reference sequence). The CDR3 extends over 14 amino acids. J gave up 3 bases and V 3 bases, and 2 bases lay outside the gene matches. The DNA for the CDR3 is TGTGCCAGCAGCTCCGACAGGGACACCGGGGAGCTGTTTTTT. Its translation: CASSSDRDTGELFF.

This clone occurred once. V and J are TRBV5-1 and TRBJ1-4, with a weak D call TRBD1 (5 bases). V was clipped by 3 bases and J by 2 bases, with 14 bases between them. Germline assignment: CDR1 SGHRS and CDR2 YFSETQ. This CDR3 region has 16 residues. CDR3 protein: CASSSTLGTTNEKLFF. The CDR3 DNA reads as TGCGCCAGCAGCTCTACATTGGGGACTACTAATGAAAAACTGTTTTTT.

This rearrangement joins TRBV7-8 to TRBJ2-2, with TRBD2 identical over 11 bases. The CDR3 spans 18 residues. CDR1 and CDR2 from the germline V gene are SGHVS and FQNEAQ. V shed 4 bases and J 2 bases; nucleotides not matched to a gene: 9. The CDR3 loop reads CASSSIRLAGTNTGELFF. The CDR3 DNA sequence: TGTGCCAGCAGCTCGATTAGACTAGCGGGGACTAACACCGGGGAGCTGTTTTTT.

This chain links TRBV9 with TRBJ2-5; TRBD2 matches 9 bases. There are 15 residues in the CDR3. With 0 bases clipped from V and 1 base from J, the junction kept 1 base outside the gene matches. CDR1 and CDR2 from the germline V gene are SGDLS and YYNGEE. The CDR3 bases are TGTGCCAGCAGCGTAGGCGGGGGGGTCCAAGAGACCCAGTACTTC. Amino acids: CASSVGGGVQETQYF.

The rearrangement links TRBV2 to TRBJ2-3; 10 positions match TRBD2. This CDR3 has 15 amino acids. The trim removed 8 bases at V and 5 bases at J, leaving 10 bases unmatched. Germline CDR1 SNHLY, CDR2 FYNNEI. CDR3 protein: CASGRASGGVDTQYF. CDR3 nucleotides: TGTGCCAGCGGGAGGGCTAGCGGGGGAGTAGATACGCAGTATTTT.

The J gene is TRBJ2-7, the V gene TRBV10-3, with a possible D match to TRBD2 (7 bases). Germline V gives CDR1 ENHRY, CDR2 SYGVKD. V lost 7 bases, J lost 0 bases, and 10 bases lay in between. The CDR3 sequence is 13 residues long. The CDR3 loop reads CAIMGGASYEQYF. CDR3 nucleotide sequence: TGTGCCATCATGGGGGGGGCCTCCTACGAGCAGTACTTC.

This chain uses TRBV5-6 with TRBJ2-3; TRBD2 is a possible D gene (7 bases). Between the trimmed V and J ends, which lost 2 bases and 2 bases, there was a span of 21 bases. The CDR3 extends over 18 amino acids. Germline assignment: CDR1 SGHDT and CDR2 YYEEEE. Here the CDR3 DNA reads TGTGCCAGCAGCTTCTACCTGGCGACCGGGGGGCACACAGATACGCAGTATTTT. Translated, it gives CASSFYLATGGHTDTQYF.

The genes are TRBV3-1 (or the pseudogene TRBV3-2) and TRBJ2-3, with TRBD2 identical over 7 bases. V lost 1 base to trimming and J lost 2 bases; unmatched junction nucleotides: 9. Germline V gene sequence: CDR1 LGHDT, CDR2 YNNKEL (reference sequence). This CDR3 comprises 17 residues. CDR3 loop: CASSQVGSGTITDTQYF. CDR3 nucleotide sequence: TGTGCCAGCAGCCAAGTCGGCTCTGGGACTATCACAGATACGCAGTATTTT.

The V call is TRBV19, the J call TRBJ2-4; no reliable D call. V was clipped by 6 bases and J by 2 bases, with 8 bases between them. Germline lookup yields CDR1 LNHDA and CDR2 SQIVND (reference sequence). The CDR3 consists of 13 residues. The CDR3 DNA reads TGTGCCAGTAGCATGAGGTCCAAAAACATTCAGTACTTC. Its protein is CASSMRSKNIQYF. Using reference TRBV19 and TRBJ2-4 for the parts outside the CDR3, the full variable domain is DGGITQSPKYLFRKEGQNVTLSCEQNLNHDAMYWYRQDPGQGLRLIYYSQIVNDFQKGDIAEGYSVSREKKESFPLTVTSAQKNPTAFYLCASSMRSKNIQYFGAGTRLSVL.

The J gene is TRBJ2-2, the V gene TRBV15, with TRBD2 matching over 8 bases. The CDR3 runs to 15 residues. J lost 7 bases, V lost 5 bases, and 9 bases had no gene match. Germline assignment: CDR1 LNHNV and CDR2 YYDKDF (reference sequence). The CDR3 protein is CATSGPGLGGGELFF. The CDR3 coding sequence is TGTGCCACCAGCGGACCGGGACTAGGGGGCGGGGAGCTGTTTTTT.